This T cell receptor (beta chain) was recovered during a study of blood T cell repertoires in COVID-19. Study summary: COVID-19 samples, acute and convalescent, were from the United States, Italy and Spain.

Libraries were prepared by immunoSEQ multiplex PCR; TCRdb keeps only in-frame clonotypes and omits some of them. The data contain 150,000 to 200,000 clones, 89% of them singletons. This sequence was found in a man in his 60s with acute or convalescent COVID-19. The sample taken for sequencing was peripheral blood.

This CDR3 reads CASSYTATYEQYF. The DNA for the CDR3 is TGTGCCAGCAGTTACACAGCTACCTACGAGCAGTACTTC. V gene TRBV6-2 or TRBV6-3 combines with J gene TRBJ2-7; D remains unclear. The CDR3 is 13 residues long. Trimming cost V 2 bases and J 2 bases, with 7 bases left between them. Germline CDR1 is MNHEY and CDR2 is SVGEGT.